This TCR beta chain was recovered during a study of T cell responses to AZD1222 COVID-19 vaccine. Regarding the study as a whole: The reported proportion of spike-specific TCRs targeting unmutated variant regions was nearly half.

The method was immunoSEQ multiplex PCR; TCRdb's version includes in-frame clones alone and lacks a portion of them. The table shows more than 85,000 clones, with around nine tenths occurring only once. J lost 5 bases, V lost 5 bases, and 12 bases had no gene match. Looked up from germline, CDR1 is SGHVS and CDR2 is FQNEAQ. CDR3 length: 17 residues. To note about this clone: Its target is not known.

The sequenced sample was peripheral blood, obtained on day 0 of AZD1222 vaccination. This TCR came from an adult in good health. This chain uses TRBV7-8 with TRBJ2-7; TRBD2 matches at 13 bases. The CDR3 DNA reads TGTGCCAGCAGCCCGAGGACTAGCGGGAGAACCCCCCACGAGCAGTACTTC. Translation gives CASSPRTSGRTPHEQYF.